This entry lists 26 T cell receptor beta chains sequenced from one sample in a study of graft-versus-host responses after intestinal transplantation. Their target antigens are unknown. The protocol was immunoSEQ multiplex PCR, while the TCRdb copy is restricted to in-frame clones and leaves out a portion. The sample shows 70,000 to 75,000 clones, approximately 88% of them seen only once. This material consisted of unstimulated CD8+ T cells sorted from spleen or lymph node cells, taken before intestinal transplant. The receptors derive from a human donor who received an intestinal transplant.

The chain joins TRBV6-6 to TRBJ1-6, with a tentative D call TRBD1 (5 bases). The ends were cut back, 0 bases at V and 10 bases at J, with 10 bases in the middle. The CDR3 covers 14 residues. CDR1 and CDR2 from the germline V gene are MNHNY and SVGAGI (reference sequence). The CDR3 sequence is CASSYSGVESPLHF. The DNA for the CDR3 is TGTGCCAGCAGTTACTCAGGGGTGGAATCACCCCTCCACTTT.

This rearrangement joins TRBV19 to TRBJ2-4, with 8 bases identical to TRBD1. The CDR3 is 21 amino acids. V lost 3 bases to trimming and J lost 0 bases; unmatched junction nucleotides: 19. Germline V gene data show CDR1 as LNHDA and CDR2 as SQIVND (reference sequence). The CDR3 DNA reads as TGTGCCAGTAGTATCCTCTCACCCTTACTCCGCGGACAGGGAGCCAAAAACATTCAGTACTTC. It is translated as CASSILSPLLRGQGAKNIQYF.

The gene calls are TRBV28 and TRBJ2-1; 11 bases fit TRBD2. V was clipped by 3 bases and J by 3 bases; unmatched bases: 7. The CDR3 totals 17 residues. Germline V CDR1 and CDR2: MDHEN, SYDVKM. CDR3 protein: CASSLSRLAGNYNEQFF. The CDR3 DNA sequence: TGTGCCAGCAGTTTGAGCCGACTAGCGGGGAACTACAATGAGCAGTTCTTC.

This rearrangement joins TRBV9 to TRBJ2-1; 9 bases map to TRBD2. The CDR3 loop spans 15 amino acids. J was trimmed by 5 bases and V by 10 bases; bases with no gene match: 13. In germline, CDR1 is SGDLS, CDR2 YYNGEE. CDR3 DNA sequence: TGTGCCTCTAGCCTAGCGGGATTAGCACACAATGAGCAGTTCTTC. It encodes CASSLAGLAHNEQFF.

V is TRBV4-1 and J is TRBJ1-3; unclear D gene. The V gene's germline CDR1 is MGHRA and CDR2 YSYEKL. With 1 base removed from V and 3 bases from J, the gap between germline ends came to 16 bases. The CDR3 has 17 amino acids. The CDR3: CASSQAREGGNGNTIYF. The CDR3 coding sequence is TGCGCCAGCAGCCAAGCCAGAGAGGGAGGGAATGGAAACACCATATATTTT.

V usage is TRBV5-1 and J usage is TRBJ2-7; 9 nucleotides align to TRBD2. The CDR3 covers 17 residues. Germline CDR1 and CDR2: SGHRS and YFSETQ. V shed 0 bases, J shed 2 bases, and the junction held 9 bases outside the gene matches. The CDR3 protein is CASSLEVSGRGAYEQYF. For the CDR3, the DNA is TGCGCCAGCAGCTTGGAGGTTAGCGGGAGAGGGGCCTACGAGCAGTACTTC.

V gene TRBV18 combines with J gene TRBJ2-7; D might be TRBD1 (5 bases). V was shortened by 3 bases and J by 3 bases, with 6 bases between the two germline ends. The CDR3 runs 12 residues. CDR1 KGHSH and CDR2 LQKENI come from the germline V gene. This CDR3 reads CASSPGLYEQYF. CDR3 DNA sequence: TGTGCCAGCTCACCGGGGCTCTACGAGCAGTACTTC.

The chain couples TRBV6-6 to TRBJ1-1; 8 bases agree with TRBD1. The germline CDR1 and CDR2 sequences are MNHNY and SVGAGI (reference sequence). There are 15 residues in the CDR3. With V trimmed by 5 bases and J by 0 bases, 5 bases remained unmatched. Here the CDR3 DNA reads TGTGCCAGCAGTGCTCGACAGGGGTTGAACACTGAAGCTTTCTTT. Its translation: CASSARQGLNTEAFF.

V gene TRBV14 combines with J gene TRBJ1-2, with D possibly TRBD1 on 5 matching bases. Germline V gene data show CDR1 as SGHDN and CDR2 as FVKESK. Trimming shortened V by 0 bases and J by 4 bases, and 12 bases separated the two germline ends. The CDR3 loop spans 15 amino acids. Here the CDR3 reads CASSQDLGGLYGYTF. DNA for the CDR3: TGTGCCAGCAGCCAAGATTTGGGGGGACTCTATGGCTACACCTTC.

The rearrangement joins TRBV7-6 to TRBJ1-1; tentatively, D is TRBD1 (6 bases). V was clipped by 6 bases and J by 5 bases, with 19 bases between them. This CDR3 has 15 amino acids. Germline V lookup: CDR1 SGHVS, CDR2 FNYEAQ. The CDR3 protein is CASSPPQGIETEAFF. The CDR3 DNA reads TGTGCCAGCAGTCCGCCACAGGGAATAGAGACTGAAGCTTTCTTT.

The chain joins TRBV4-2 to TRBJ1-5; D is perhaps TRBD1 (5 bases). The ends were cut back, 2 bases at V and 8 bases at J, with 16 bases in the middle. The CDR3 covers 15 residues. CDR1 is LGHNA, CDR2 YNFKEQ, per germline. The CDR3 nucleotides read TGTGCCAGCAGCCAAATCCGGGACTCCGGCGAGCCCCAGCATTTT. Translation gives CASSQIRDSGEPQHF.

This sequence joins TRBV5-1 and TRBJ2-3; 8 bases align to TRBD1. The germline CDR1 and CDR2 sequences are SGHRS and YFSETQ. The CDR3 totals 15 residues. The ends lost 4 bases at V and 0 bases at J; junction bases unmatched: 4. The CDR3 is CASSLGQASTDTQYF. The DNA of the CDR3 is TGCGCCAGCAGCCTGGGACAGGCTAGCACAGATACGCAGTATTTT.

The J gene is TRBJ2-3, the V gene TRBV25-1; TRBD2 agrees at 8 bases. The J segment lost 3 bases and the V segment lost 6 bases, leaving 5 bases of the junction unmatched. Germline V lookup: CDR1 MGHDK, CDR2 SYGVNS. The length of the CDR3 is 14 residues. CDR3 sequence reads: CASREERETDTQYF. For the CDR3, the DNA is TGTGCCAGCAGGGAGGAGCGGGAGACAGATACGCAGTATTTT.

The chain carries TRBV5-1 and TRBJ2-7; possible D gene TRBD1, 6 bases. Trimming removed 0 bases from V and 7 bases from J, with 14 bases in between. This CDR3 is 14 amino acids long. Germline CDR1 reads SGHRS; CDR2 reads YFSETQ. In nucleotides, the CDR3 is TGCGCCAGCAGCTTGGTAGAGGGGGTGCCTGAGCAGTACTTC. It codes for CASSLVEGVPEQYF.

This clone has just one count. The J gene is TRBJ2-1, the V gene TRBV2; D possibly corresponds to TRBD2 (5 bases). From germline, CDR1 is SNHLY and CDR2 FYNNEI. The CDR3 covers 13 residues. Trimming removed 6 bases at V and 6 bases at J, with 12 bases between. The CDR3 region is CASRGIEGNEQFF. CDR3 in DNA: TGTGCCAGCAGAGGGATCGAGGGCAATGAGCAGTTCTTC.

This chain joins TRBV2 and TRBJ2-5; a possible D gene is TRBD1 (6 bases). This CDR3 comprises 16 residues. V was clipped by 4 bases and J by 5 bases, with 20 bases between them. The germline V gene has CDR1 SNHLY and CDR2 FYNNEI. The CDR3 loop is CASSVGVAGQGETQYF. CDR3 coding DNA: TGTGCCAGCAGTGTTGGCGTGGCAGGTCAGGGGGAGACCCAGTACTTC.

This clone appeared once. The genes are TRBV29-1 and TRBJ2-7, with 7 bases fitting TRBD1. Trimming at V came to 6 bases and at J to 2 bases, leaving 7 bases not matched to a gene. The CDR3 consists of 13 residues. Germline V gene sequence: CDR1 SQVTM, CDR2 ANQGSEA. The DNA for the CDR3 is TGCAGCGTAACAACAGGGGAAGCCTACGAGCAGTACTTC. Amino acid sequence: CSVTTGEAYEQYF.

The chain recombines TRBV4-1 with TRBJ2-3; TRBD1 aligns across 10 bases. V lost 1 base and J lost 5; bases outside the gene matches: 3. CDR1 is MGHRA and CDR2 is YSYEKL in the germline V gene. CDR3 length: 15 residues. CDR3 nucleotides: TGCGCCAGCAGCCAAGTGGACAGGGGGAGAGATACGCAGTATTTT. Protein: CASSQVDRGRDTQYF.

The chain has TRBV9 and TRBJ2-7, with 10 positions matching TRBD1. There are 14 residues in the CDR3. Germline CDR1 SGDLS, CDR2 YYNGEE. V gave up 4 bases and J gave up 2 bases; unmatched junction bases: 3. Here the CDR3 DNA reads TGTGCCAGCAGCCCAGGGACAGGGGCCTACGAGCAGTACTTC. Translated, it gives CASSPGTGAYEQYF. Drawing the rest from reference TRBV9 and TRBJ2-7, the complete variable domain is DSGVTQTPKHLITATGQRVTLRCSPRSGDLSVYWYQQSLDQGLQFLIQYYNGEERAKGNILERFSAQQFPDLHSELNLSSLELGDSALYFCASSPGTGAYEQYFGPGTRLTVT.

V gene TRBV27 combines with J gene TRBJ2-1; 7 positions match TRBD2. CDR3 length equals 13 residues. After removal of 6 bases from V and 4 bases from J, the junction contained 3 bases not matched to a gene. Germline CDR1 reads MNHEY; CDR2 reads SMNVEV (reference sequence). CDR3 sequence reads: CASRSGLYNEQFF. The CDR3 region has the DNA TGTGCCAGCAGATCGGGACTATACAATGAGCAGTTCTTC.

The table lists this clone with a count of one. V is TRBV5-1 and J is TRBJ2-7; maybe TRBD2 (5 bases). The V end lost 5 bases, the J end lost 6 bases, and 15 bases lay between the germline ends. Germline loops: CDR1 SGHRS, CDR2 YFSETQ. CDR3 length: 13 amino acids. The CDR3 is CASSKAERIEQYF. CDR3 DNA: TGCGCCAGCAGTAAGGCAGAGCGGATCGAGCAGTACTTC.

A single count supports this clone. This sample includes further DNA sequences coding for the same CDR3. The CDR3 is CASSGPEAFF. CDR3 nucleotides: TGTGCCAGCAGTGGTCCGGAAGCTTTCTTT. V and J are TRBV25-1 and TRBJ1-1; D call uncertain. The CDR3 is 10 amino acids. CDR1 is MGHDK, CDR2 SYGVNS, per germline. The V gene lost 4 bases and the J gene lost 8 bases, with 5 bases spanning the gap. The full variable domain, with the rest looked up from reference TRBV25-1 and TRBJ1-1, is EADIYQTPRYLVIGTGKKITLECSQTMGHDKMYWYQQDPGMELHLIHYSYGVNSTEKGDLSSESTVSRIRTEHFPLTLESARPSHTSQYLCASSGPEAFFGQGTRLTVV.

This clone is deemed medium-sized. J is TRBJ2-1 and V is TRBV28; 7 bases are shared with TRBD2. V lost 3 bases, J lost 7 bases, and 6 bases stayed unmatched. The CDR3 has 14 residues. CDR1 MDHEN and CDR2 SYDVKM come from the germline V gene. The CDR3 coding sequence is TGTGCCAGCAGTTTGCGGGAGCATGTAAATGAGCAGTTCTTC. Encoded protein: CASSLREHVNEQFF.

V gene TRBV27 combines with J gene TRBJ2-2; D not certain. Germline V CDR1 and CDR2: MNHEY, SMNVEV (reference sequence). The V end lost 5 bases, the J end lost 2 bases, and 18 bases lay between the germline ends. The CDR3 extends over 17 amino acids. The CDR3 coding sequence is TGTGCCAGCAGTCCGATGACTCGGGTGCCCAACACCGGGGAGCTGTTTTTT. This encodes CASSPMTRVPNTGELFF.

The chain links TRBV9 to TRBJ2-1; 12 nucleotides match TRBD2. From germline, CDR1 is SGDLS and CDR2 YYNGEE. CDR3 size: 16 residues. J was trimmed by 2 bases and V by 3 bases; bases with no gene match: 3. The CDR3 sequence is CASSDPSGRAYNEQFF. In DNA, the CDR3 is TGTGCCAGCAGCGACCCTAGCGGGAGGGCCTACAATGAGCAGTTCTTC.

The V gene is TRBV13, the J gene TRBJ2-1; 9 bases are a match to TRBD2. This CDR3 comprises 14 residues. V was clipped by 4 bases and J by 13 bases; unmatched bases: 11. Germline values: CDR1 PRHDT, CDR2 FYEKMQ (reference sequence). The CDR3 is CASSSRLADPDQFF. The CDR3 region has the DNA TGTGCCAGCAGCTCCCGACTAGCGGATCCCGACCAGTTCTTC.